The rows below give T cell receptor beta chains drawn from one sample of a study of molecular identifiers for immune sequencing clone quantification. TCRdb called the PCR reads again in MiXCR, with one record for every CDR3 protein. Of approximately 680,000 distinct CDR3 sequences in the sample, around 25% are singletons; the top ten hold about 0.73%. Material for sequencing was naive CD8+ T cells from blood, with Jurkat cell RNA spiked in. The receptors were gathered from a human donor in good health. Some libraries in this study had Jurkat cell RNA spiked in. Both conserved end residues are part of each CDR3. The D gene is left open where the match is weak. Expanded clones get a size class; other rows say once, few or many, or leave the size out.

v_call	clone_size	j_call	d_call	cdr3_length	cdr3_nt	cdr3_aa
TRBV9	many	TRBJ2-7	-	13	TGTGCCAGCAGCCGCGGGACGGAGTACGAGCAGTACTTC	CASSRGTEYEQYF
TRBV6-6	many	TRBJ2-7	-	15	TGTGCCAGCAGCCTAGACGGGAGAACCCCCTACGAGCAGTACTTC	CASSLDGRTPYEQYF
TRBV7-6	many	TRBJ2-1	TRBD1	14	TGTGCCAGCAGCTCCCTGGACAGGGCTGATGAGCAGTTCTTC	CASSSLDRADEQFF
TRBV27	-	TRBJ2-2	-	14	TGTGCCAGCGGGTGGGGGGCGGACACCGGGGAGCTGTTTTTT	CASGWGADTGELFF
TRBV7-9	many	TRBJ2-7	TRBD2	16	TGTGCCAGCAGCCCGACCTCAGCGGGAGCTGCACACGAGCAGTACTTC	CASSPTSAGAAHEQYF
TRBV12-3/TRBV12-4	few	TRBJ2-1	TRBD2	15	TGTGCCAGCAGTTCAGGACTAGCGGGATCTAATGAGCAGTTCTTC	CASSSGLAGSNEQFF
TRBV7-2	-	TRBJ2-7	-	14	TGTGCCAGCAGTTCTAGTGGGCAGAACTACGAGCAGTACTTC	CASSSSGQNYEQYF
TRBV19	-	TRBJ2-7	-	13	TGTGCCAGTAGTGAGCAACACTCCTACGAGCAGTGCTTC	CASSEQHSYEQCF
TRBV7-9	many	TRBJ2-7	TRBD1	13	TGTGCCAGCAGAAACAACAGGGGGTACGAGCAGTACTTC	CASRNNRGYEQYF
TRBV4-1	few	TRBJ2-1	-	15	TGCGCCAGCAGCCAAGCCAAAAGCTCCTACAATGAGCAGTTCTTC	CASSQAKSSYNEQFF
TRBV7-2	many	TRBJ1-1	-	13	TGTGCCAGCAGCTTAGTGCACGGTAATGAAGCTTTCTTT	CASSLVHGNEAFF
TRBV25-1	-	TRBJ2-7	-	15	TGTGCCAGCAGTGATCCCACTCCGGGAGTCTACGGGCAGTACTTC	CASSDPTPGVYGQYF
TRBV24-1	few	TRBJ2-2	-	17	TGTGCCACCAGTGATTTCGGTACCGGTACGAACACCGGGGAGCTGTTTTTT	CATSDFGTGTNTGELFF
TRBV5-6	-	TRBJ1-1	-	14	TGTGCCAGCAGCTTGGCCCAGGGTTATACTGAAGCTTTCTTT	CASSLAQGYTEAFF
TRBV7-9	-	TRBJ2-7	TRBD2	15	TGTGCCAGCAGCTCCGGAGACAAGCGGGGGTACGAGCAGTACTTC	CASSSGDKRGYEQYF
TRBV7-3	-	TRBJ2-1	TRBD2	16	TGTGCCAGCAGCTTTTTGGCGGGAGGCCAAGACAATGAGCAGTTCTTC	CASSFLAGGQDNEQFF
TRBV19	-	TRBJ2-7	-	15	TGTGCCAGTGGTATAGGATCGGGAATGGCCTACGAGCAGTACTTC	CASGIGSGMAYEQYF
TRBV5-4	-	TRBJ1-1	-	14	TGTGCCAGCAGCTTGGGGGAAGTGAACACTGAAGCTTTCTTT	CASSLGEVNTEAFF
TRBV11-2	-	TRBJ2-1	-	18	TGTGCCAGCAGCTCGCACGGACTTCCTACCCCACTCAGGAATGAGCAGTTCTTC	CASSSHGLPTPLRNEQFF
TRBV6-4	few	TRBJ2-2	TRBD1	19	TGTGCCAGCAGTGGTTGGGCCAGGGGGCGCCCAACGAACACCGGGGAGCTGTTTTTT	CASSGWARGRPTNTGELFF
TRBV7-9	many	TRBJ2-2	TRBD2	16	TGTGCCAGCAGTTTCGGACTAGCGGAGGTCACCGGGGAGCTGTTTTTT	CASSFGLAEVTGELFF
TRBV12-3/TRBV12-4	few	TRBJ2-1	TRBD2	15	TGTGCCAGCAGTTCCGCCGGGACTAGCGACAGTGAGCAGTTCTTC	CASSSAGTSDSEQFF
TRBV20-1	-	TRBJ2-5	-	15	TGCAGTGCTAGAAACATTTACAGGGATCTAGAGACCCAGTACTTC	CSARNIYRDLETQYF
TRBV4-1	few	TRBJ2-5	-	16	TGCGCCAGCAGCCAAGGGAGGGGAAGAGAGCAAGAGACCCAGTACTTC	CASSQGRGREQETQYF
TRBV30	-	TRBJ2-5	TRBD2	16	TGTGCCTGGACCTACGAGCCTAGCGGGGGGCGAGAGACCCAGTACTTC	CAWTYEPSGGRETQYF
TRBV25-1	-	TRBJ1-1	TRBD1	14	TGTGCCAGCAGCCGGGACAGCGTTTCCACTGAAGCTTTCTTT	CASSRDSVSTEAFF
TRBV10-3	-	TRBJ2-5	-	14	TGTGCCATCAGTGGAGGACAGCCGCAAGAGACCCAGTACTTC	CAISGGQPQETQYF